This is a list of T cell receptor beta chains from one sample in a study of blood T cell repertoires in COVID-19. This table comes from immunoSEQ multiplex PCR, and its TCRdb copy is limited to in-frame clones, with some not included. The sample comprises around 120,000 clones, approximately 87% of which are singletons, and 7.5% to 9% rests with the top ten. The material sequenced was peripheral blood. These receptors all stem from a man aged 65 to 79 who had recovered from COVID-19. The CDR3 runs from the conserved cysteine through the conserved F or W. The D gene is left open where the match is weak. A row's size may be missing; if present it is once, few, many or a size class.

D gene,J gene,clone size,V gene,CDR3 protein,CDR3 DNA
-,TRBJ1-4,-,TRBV27,CASSFPNEKLFF,TGTGCCAGCAGTTTCCCAAATGAAAAACTGTTTTTT
-,TRBJ1-5,-,TRBV5-1,CASSLNSSSRAPLPSSNQPQHF,TGCGCCAGCAGCTTGAACTCGTCCTCGCGGGCGCCCTTACCATCGAGCAATCAGCCCCAGCATTTT
-,TRBJ1-3,-,TRBV7-9,CASSSHGVSGNTIYF,TGTGCCAGCAGCTCTCACGGAGTCTCTGGAAACACCATATATTTT
-,TRBJ2-2,-,TRBV4-1,CASSQASGLSGELFF,TGCGCCAGCAGCCAGGCCTCAGGGTTGTCCGGGGAGCTGTTTTTT
TRBD1,TRBJ2-1,-,TRBV15,CATSRELTGYNEQFF,TGTGCCACCAGCAGAGAGTTGACAGGGTACAATGAGCAGTTCTTC
-,TRBJ1-3,-,TRBV21-1,CASSPGALWALRYGNGNTIYF,TGTGCCAGCAGCCCAGGGGCTCTTTGGGCTTTAAGGTACGGAAATGGAAACACCATATATTTT
TRBD1,TRBJ1-2,-,TRBV28,CASSVLQGLSYGYTF,TGTGCCAGCAGTGTCCTACAGGGGCTCTCCTATGGCTACACCTTC
-,TRBJ1-6,-,TRBV27,CASSPRIEAYNSPLHF,TGTGCCAGCAGCCCTCGTATTGAGGCCTATAATTCACCCCTCCACTTT
-,TRBJ1-6,-,TRBV30,CAWSNRDFNSPLHF,TGTGCCTGGAGCAACAGGGATTTTAATTCACCCCTCCACTTT
-,TRBJ2-7,-,TRBV5-4,CASSPISRGNEQYF,TGTGCCAGCAGCCCCATCTCCAGGGGTAACGAGCAGTACTTC
TRBD1,TRBJ1-6,-,TRBV6-2/TRBV6-3,CASSSDRGNSPLHF,TGTGCCAGCAGTTCCGACAGGGGAAATTCACCCCTCCACTTT
-,TRBJ1-1,-,TRBV6-2/TRBV6-3,CASSPHSLNTEAFF,TGTGCCAGCAGCCCTCATAGCCTGAACACTGAAGCTTTCTTT
TRBD1,TRBJ1-3,-,TRBV5-4,CASSGRGLSGNTIYF,TGTGCCAGCAGCGGCAGGGGGCTCTCTGGAAACACCATATATTTT
-,TRBJ2-1,-,TRBV19,CASRKRQVANNEQFF,TGTGCCAGCCGAAAGAGACAGGTCGCAAACAATGAGCAGTTCTTC
-,TRBJ1-4,once,TRBV7-2,CASSLQGRGEKLFF,TGTGCCAGCAGCCTACAAGGACGGGGTGAAAAACTGTTTTTT
-,TRBJ1-2,-,TRBV28,CASSLLQVYGYTF,TGTGCCAGCAGTTTGCTCCAGGTTTATGGCTACACCTTC
-,TRBJ2-7,-,TRBV7-2,CASSLVTTSREQYF,TGTGCCAGCAGCTTAGTGACTACCTCCCGTGAGCAGTACTTC
TRBD1,TRBJ2-7,-,TRBV5-1,CASSLAQGVVYEQYF,TGCGCCAGCAGCTTGGCACAGGGGGTCGTCTACGAGCAGTACTTC
TRBD2,TRBJ2-1,-,TRBV6-2/TRBV6-3,CASSLAGNSYNEQFF,TGTGCCAGCAGCCTAGCGGGGAACTCCTACAATGAGCAGTTCTTC
-,TRBJ1-5,-,TRBV30,CAWSAARVPSNQPQHF,TGTGCCTGGAGTGCAGCCAGGGTTCCTAGCAATCAGCCCCAGCATTTT
TRBD1,TRBJ2-1,-,TRBV11-3,CASSPNPGTGELRNEQFF,TGTGCCAGCAGTCCCAATCCCGGGACAGGGGAATTACGGAATGAGCAGTTCTTC
TRBD1,TRBJ1-2,once,TRBV9,CASSARGQTNYGYTF,TGTGCCAGCAGCGCCAGGGGACAGACTAACTATGGCTACACCTTC
TRBD1,TRBJ1-5,-,TRBV30,CALDRGGNQPQHF,TGTGCCTTGGACAGGGGAGGCAATCAGCCCCAGCATTTT
TRBD1,TRBJ1-6,-,TRBV4-1,CASSQDETGANSPLHF,TGCGCCAGCAGCCAAGATGAGACAGGGGCTAATTCACCCCTCCACTTT
TRBD1,TRBJ2-7,once,TRBV6-5,CASSRTGVGSEQYF,TGTGCCAGCAGTCGGACAGGGGTGGGTAGCGAGCAGTACTTC
TRBD1,TRBJ1-4,-,TRBV6-5,CASNQPGQGNEKLFF,TGTGCCAGCAATCAACCGGGACAGGGTAATGAAAAACTGTTTTTT
TRBD2,TRBJ2-7,-,TRBV4-1,CASSPRTSPEQYF,TGCGCCAGCAGCCCTCGGACTAGTCCCGAGCAGTACTTC
TRBD2,TRBJ2-2,-,TRBV7-3,CASSQLAGVTGELFF,TGTGCCAGCAGCCAACTAGCGGGAGTCACCGGGGAGCTGTTTTTT
TRBD1,TRBJ2-7,-,TRBV28,CASSLTGQIEQYF,TGTGCCAGCAGTTTAACGGGACAGATAGAGCAGTACTTC
TRBD2,TRBJ2-3,-,TRBV29-1,CSVGGTSGSPDTQYF,TGCAGCGTTGGAGGGACTAGCGGGAGCCCAGATACGCAGTATTTT
-,TRBJ1-3,-,TRBV4-2,CASSQDERQGLNTIYF,TGTGCCAGCAGCCAAGATGAAAGGCAGGGGCTAAACACCATATATTTT
-,TRBJ2-7,few,TRBV4-1,CASSQLGGLAQYF,TGCGCCAGCAGCCAACTCGGGGGTCTAGCGCAGTACTTC
-,TRBJ1-2,few,TRBV19,CASSPPRGFGYGYTF,TGTGCCAGTAGTCCCCCACGGGGTTTCGGCTATGGCTACACCTTC
TRBD2,TRBJ2-7,-,TRBV14,CASSPQLAGGHEQYF,TGTGCCAGCAGCCCCCAACTAGCGGGAGGGCACGAGCAGTACTTC
-,TRBJ2-1,-,TRBV4-2,CASSQDGQSSYNEQFF,TGTGCCAGCAGCCAAGATGGACAGAGCTCCTACAATGAGCAGTTCTTC
TRBD2,TRBJ2-2,-,TRBV5-1,CASSYGTSEGGELFF,TGCGCCAGCAGCTATGGGACTAGTGAAGGCGGGGAGCTGTTTTTT
-,TRBJ2-6,-,TRBV19,CASRSLDSASISGANVLTF,TGTGCCAGTAGATCACTTGACAGCGCATCAATCTCTGGGGCCAACGTCCTGACTTTC
TRBD1,TRBJ1-1,few,TRBV5-6,CASSSWTGNTEAFF,TGTGCCAGCAGCTCCTGGACAGGGAACACTGAAGCTTTCTTT
TRBD1,TRBJ2-7,-,TRBV19,CASSPQQGVAGEQYF,TGTGCCAGTAGTCCCCAACAGGGGGTGGCCGGGGAGCAGTACTTC
-,TRBJ1-1,-,TRBV4-1,CASSPRQGGQTEAFF,TGCGCCAGCAGCCCCCGCCAAGGAGGGCAAACTGAAGCTTTCTTT
TRBD1,TRBJ1-2,-,TRBV13,CASSLGGTGGHYGYTF,TGTGCCAGCAGCTTAGGAGGGACAGGGGGTCACTATGGCTACACCTTC